This is a list of T cell receptor beta chains from one sample in a study of prognosis after radiotherapy for stage I lung cancer. TCRdb itself ran the multiplex PCR reads through MiXCR, one entry per CDR3 protein. Of around 26,000 distinct CDR3 sequences in the sample, under 60% were seen once. The sequences come from PBMCs, collected before or after stereotactic body radiation therapy (not recorded which). Receptors originate from a donor at least 50 years old with non-small cell lung cancer. Both conserved end residues are trimmed from each CDR3.

v_call cdr3_length cdr3_aa
TRBV19 12 ATPSGHARHEQF
TRBV6-1 11 ASSGSGAVGYT
TRBV28 13 ASSLPGHGPGGYT
TRBV5-1 14 ASSLISGDPTVELF
TRBV2 13 ASRAETGKTGELF
TRBV30 12 AWGLLNGDSPLH
TRBV28 14 ASEVTSSLNTDTQY
TRBV20-1 11 SAPTGGGQPQH
TRBV19 12 ASSKGRVNTEAF
TRBV9 13 ASSVREGQSGRQY
TRBV6-1 12 ASSVLGTAYGYT
TRBV5-4 13 ASSFLGSRPYEQY
TRBV20-1 11 SAMDREASPLH
TRBV30 9 AWSQSTEAF
TRBV4-1 14 AGSQEVTACSYEQY
TRBV6-4 13 ASMILRGANQPQH
TRBV5-1 16 ASSLAMWDPSSYNEQF
TRBV12-3/TRBV12-4 13 ACSLRVPGNQPQH
TRBV7-8 10 ASSLEGRELF
TRBV20-1 10 SPKPGLGEQY
TRBV9 12 ASSVSGSDYGYT
TRBV6-1 13 ASSLGTSGTNEQF
TRBV7-9 13 ASSLVGTRDGELF
TRBV5-1 14 ASSLDVSGRASEQF
TRBV7-9 12 ASSPGQGIYEQY
TRBV30 12 AWSEASVSNEHF
TRBV12-3/TRBV12-4 12 ASSFSGGTDTQY
TRBV18 12 ASSLSARSDEQY
TRBV5-5 14 ASSLPTYRGGNTIY
TRBV28 13 ASSPLQGRRYEQY
TRBV4-3 15 ASSRVAWGAGTDTQY
TRBV28 13 ASSLSGSSYNEQF
TRBV19 14 ASSGGTANSNQPQH
TRBV4-2 12 ASSLASPVSEQF
TRBV6-2/TRBV6-3 12 ASSEAGSNQPQH
TRBV20-1 16 SARFTSVDNDFWYEQY
TRBV6-1 12 SSSGAGVRYEQY
TRBV6-2/TRBV6-3 11 ASSSQFAGELF
TRBV6-2/TRBV6-3 13 ASSRPGTGGDIQY
TRBV19 14 ASSTLGVTRGTEAF
TRBV5-4 14 ASSLLSGVAANEQF
TRBV9 11 ASSVALVNEQF
TRBV7-8 15 ASSARRGVGLERELF